The present entry profiles one T cell receptor beta chain with its context. The record originates from a study of T cell responses to AZD1222 COVID-19 vaccine. Generated by immunoSEQ multiplex PCR, the TCRdb table keeps only in-frame clones and is missing some. Of about 96,000 clones listed, approximately 90% are singletons. Germline values: CDR1 KGHSH, CDR2 LQKENI. Trimming removed 2 bases at V and 0 bases at J, with 11 bases between. This CDR3 is built from 16 residues. The chain links TRBV18 to TRBJ1-3, with D unresolved. The source material was peripheral blood, sampled on day 0 of MenACWY control vaccination. The sequence came from an adult in good health. In DNA, the CDR3 is TGTGCCAGCTCACCAGTCGACACAAGCTCTGGAAACACCATATATTTT. This codes for CASSPVDTSSGNTIYF.